This paragraph reports one T cell receptor (beta chain). The CDR3 loop spans 14 amino acids. Germline V gene lookup returns CDR1 SGHRS and CDR2 YFSETQ. Trimming at V came to 7 bases and at J to 3 bases, leaving 4 bases not matched to a gene. This entry is derived from a study of blood T cell repertoires in COVID-19. Sequencing used immunoSEQ multiplex PCR; TCRdb keeps in-frame clones, though not all of them. The table lists around 180,000 clones, 75% to 85% of them singletons. This TCR came from a woman aged 50 to 60 with acute COVID-19. Sequenced material: PBMCs or T cells enriched from blood (not recorded which). V gene TRBV5-1 combines with J gene TRBJ1-4, with 9 bases lining up with TRBD1. CDR3 bases: TGCGCCAGCGGCTGGACAGGGGCTAATGAAAAACTGTTTTTT. This codes for CASGWTGANEKLFF.